One sample yielded the 17 T cell receptor beta chains listed below, sequenced in a study of blood T cell repertoires in COVID-19. Repertoires were generated with immunoSEQ multiplex PCR, while TCRdb's copy carries only in-frame clones and drops some. The sample shows more than 65,000 clones, 65% to 80% of them seen only once. The sequenced material came from peripheral blood. The receptors come from a woman of 80 years or more with active or convalescent COVID-19.

CDR3 region: CASSLNLGTGSYNEQFF. The CDR3 DNA follows: TGCGCCAGCAGCCTCAACCTTGGTACAGGGTCCTACAATGAGCAGTTCTTC. This chain uses TRBV4-1 with TRBJ2-1, with D possibly matching TRBD1 (6 bases). The CDR3 has 17 amino acids. The V end lost 4 bases, the J end lost 1 base, and 17 bases lay between the germline ends. The germline CDR1 and CDR2 sequences are MGHRA and YSYEKL.

The chain couples TRBV19 to TRBJ2-2; maybe TRBD2 (6 bases). The V gene lost 2 bases and the J gene lost 1 base, with 14 bases spanning the gap. The CDR3 is 17 amino acids. Germline V lookup: CDR1 LNHDA, CDR2 SQIVND (reference sequence). The CDR3 nucleotides are TGTGCCAGTAGTATAAGCATGGGGGGAAAGAACACCGGGGAGCTGTTTTTT. Encoded protein: CASSISMGGKNTGELFF.

This chain links TRBV6-6 with TRBJ1-6; D gene unclear. Germline lookup yields CDR1 MNHNY and CDR2 SVGAGI (reference sequence). V was pared by 2 bases and J by 5 bases, with 7 bases between. CDR3 length: 14 residues. The CDR3 sequence: CASSYAPNNSPLHF. Here the CDR3 DNA reads TGTGCCAGCAGTTACGCGCCTAATAATTCACCCCTCCACTTT.

This sequence joins TRBV5-6 and TRBJ1-3; D perhaps matches TRBD1 (5 bases). The CDR3 covers 17 residues. V was pared by 2 bases and J by 0 bases, with 15 bases between. Per the germline V gene, CDR1 is SGHDT and CDR2 is YYEEEE. The CDR3 nucleotides read TGTGCCAGCAGCTTAGACAGAGCCGGCAGCTCTGGAAACACCATATATTTT. It yields the protein CASSLDRAGSSGNTIYF.

The rearrangement links TRBV29-1 to TRBJ2-5; possible D gene TRBD1, 5 bases. This CDR3 comprises 12 residues. Germline loops: CDR1 SQVTM, CDR2 ANQGSEA. Between the trimmed V and J ends, which lost 5 bases and 4 bases, there was a span of 11 bases. CDR3 sequence (DNA): TGCAGCGTTAAGACAGAGAGAGAGACCCAGTACTTC. Translating it yields CSVKTERETQYF.

In this sample, this clone turned up once. This chain joins TRBV6-6 and TRBJ1-5; 7 nucleotides match TRBD1. J gave up 6 bases and V 5 bases, and 10 bases lay outside the gene matches. CDR3 length: 15 residues. Germline V lookup: CDR1 MNHNY, CDR2 SVGAGI (reference sequence). This chain's CDR3 is CASSQTGMSAQPQHF. The CDR3 DNA is TGTGCCAGCAGTCAGACAGGGATGTCAGCTCAGCCCCAGCATTTT.

V usage is TRBV4-1 and J usage is TRBJ2-1, with TRBD1 matching over 7 bases. The CDR3 has 15 residues. V trimming: 4 bases; J trimming: 7 bases; junction bases outside the gene matches: 10. The V gene's germline CDR1 is MGHRA and CDR2 YSYEKL. DNA for the CDR3: TGCGCCAGCAGCCTTACAAGGGACAGCTGGAATGAGCAGTTCTTC. Its protein product is CASSLTRDSWNEQFF.

The chain employs TRBV5-6 and TRBJ2-2; D may be TRBD1 (6 bases). The CDR3 has 16 amino acids. V was clipped by 3 bases and J by 5 bases, with 17 bases between them. Germline V gives CDR1 SGHDT, CDR2 YYEEEE. The CDR3 reads CASSYPGVSKTGELFF. The CDR3 DNA is TGTGCCAGCAGCTACCCAGGGGTCTCAAAGACCGGGGAGCTGTTTTTT.

This clone was detected only a few times. This rearrangement joins TRBV12-5 to TRBJ1-4; 8 nucleotides align to TRBD1. The CDR3 is made up of 16 amino acids. In germline, CDR1 is LGHNT, CDR2 FRNRAP. Trimming took 0 bases from V and 8 from J; bases not matched to a gene: 8. The CDR3 region is CASGLVQGQEKEKLFF. The CDR3 nucleotides are TGTGCTAGTGGTTTGGTACAGGGACAGGAGAAGGAAAAACTGTTTTTT.

The chain combines TRBV29-1 with TRBJ2-7; tentatively, D is TRBD1 (6 bases). This CDR3 spans 12 amino acids. From germline, CDR1 is SQVTM and CDR2 ANQGSEA. Trimming pared 3 bases from V and 3 bases from J, leaving 9 bases between. CDR3 DNA: TGCAGCGTTGAGGACAGATTCTACGAGCAGTACTTC. It codes for CSVEDRFYEQYF.

This clone was counted between two and nine times. V and J are TRBV3-1 (or the pseudogene TRBV3-2) and TRBJ2-5; TRBD2 matches 14 bases. The V gene end was trimmed by 4 bases and the J gene end by 0 bases; junction bases not matched to a gene: 7. The CDR3 covers 18 residues. The germline V gene has CDR1 LGHDT and CDR2 YNNKEL (reference sequence). CDR3 residues: CASSPGLAGGLYQETQYF. The CDR3 coding sequence is TGTGCCAGCAGCCCCGGACTAGCGGGGGGCCTCTACCAAGAGACCCAGTACTTC.

The chain couples TRBV2 to TRBJ1-1, with 9 bases fitting TRBD1. The CDR3 has 14 residues. Trimming cost V 11 bases and J 4 bases; bases outside gene matches: 11. Germline CDR1 SNHLY, CDR2 FYNNEI. The CDR3, as DNA: TGTGCCGGCGGGACAGGGCCCTTGGGCACTGAAGCTTTCTTT. Translation: CAGGTGPLGTEAFF.

This clone was seen at least ten times. This chain connects TRBV5-1 to TRBJ2-7; TRBD1 agrees at 10 bases. V dropped 4 bases and J dropped 2; count of bases not matched to a gene: 3. There are 14 residues in the CDR3. Germline loops: CDR1 SGHRS, CDR2 YFSETQ. The CDR3 protein is CASSIGTGAYEQYF. As DNA, the CDR3 is TGCGCCAGCAGCATAGGGACAGGGGCCTACGAGCAGTACTTC.

V gene TRBV10-3 combines with J gene TRBJ2-3; 9 nucleotides line up with TRBD2. This CDR3 contains 18 residues. Per germline, CDR1 ENHRY and CDR2 SYGVKD. V lost 0 bases, J lost 1 base, and 8 bases stayed unmatched. Here the CDR3 reads CAISESKGASGGTDTQYF. For the CDR3, the DNA is TGTGCCATCAGTGAGTCGAAAGGAGCTAGCGGGGGCACAGATACGCAGTATTTT.

This clone was detected once. The chain joins TRBV5-1 to TRBJ2-3; D uncertain. The CDR3 spans 15 residues. Trimming took 3 bases from V and 1 from J, leaving 12 bases between them. Germline values: CDR1 SGHRS, CDR2 YFSETQ. The CDR3 sequence: CASSSSEGGTDTQYF. The CDR3 DNA reads TGCGCCAGCAGCTCATCGGAAGGAGGCACAGATACGCAGTATTTT.

The genes are TRBV5-4 and TRBJ2-2; the D gene is possibly TRBD2 (6 bases). The CDR3 totals 15 residues. Germline assignment: CDR1 SGHNT and CDR2 YYREEE (reference sequence). V was pared by 2 bases and J by 1 base, with 9 bases between. CDR3 loop: CASSLDGGNTGELFF. The CDR3 region has the DNA TGTGCCAGCAGCTTAGACGGGGGGAACACCGGGGAGCTGTTTTTT.

The gene calls are TRBV7-9 and TRBJ1-5, with D possibly matching TRBD1 (5 bases). V dropped 0 bases and J dropped 0 bases, with 6 bases sitting between them. Germline V gene sequence: CDR1 SEHNR, CDR2 FQNEAQ (reference sequence). The CDR3 length is 15 residues. CDR3 in DNA: TGTGCCAGCAGCTTAGCAGGGGATAGCAATCAGCCCCAGCATTTT. It codes for CASSLAGDSNQPQHF.